Shown below are 23 T cell receptor beta chains from a single sample sequenced in a study of cytomegalovirus exposure and HLA in healthy donors. PCR employed 60 Vbeta and 13 Jbeta primers. TCRdb's table, derived via immunoSEQ multiplex PCR, lists solely in-frame clones and lacks some. The sample lists 130,000 or so clones; roughly 9% were seen once. The material sequenced was PBMCs. The source of these receptors is a woman aged 35 to 49 in good health and CMV-seropositive.

This clone came up a few times. The chain is built from TRBV30 and TRBJ2-1; 7 bases map to TRBD1. This CDR3 contains 15 residues. The germline V gene has CDR1 GTSNPN and CDR2 SVGIG (reference sequence). V dropped 3 bases and J dropped 5; count of bases not matched to a gene: 10. This chain's CDR3 is CAWSEGTDLNNEQFF. In DNA, the CDR3 is TGTGCCTGGAGCGAAGGGACAGACTTAAACAATGAGCAGTTCTTC.

Only a few counts were recorded for this clone. V gene TRBV4-1 combines with J gene TRBJ2-1; 7 bases are shared with TRBD2. The CDR3 sequence is 16 residues long. Germline V gene sequence: CDR1 MGHRA, CDR2 YSYEKL. V shed 0 bases, J shed 2 bases, and the junction held 4 bases outside the gene matches. Here the CDR3 DNA reads TGCGCCAGCAGCCAAGATTTGGCGGGGGCCTACAATGAGCAGTTCTTC. Translation gives CASSQDLAGAYNEQFF.

The genes are TRBV14 and TRBJ1-4; weak D call: TRBD1 (6 bases). V lost 4 bases and J 8 bases, leaving 14 bases between the germline ends. The CDR3 spans 14 residues. Looked up from germline, CDR1 is SGHDN and CDR2 is FVKESK. CDR3 DNA: TGTGCCAGCAGCCGAACAGGGCTTGGGGAAAAACTGTTTTTT. Translation gives CASSRTGLGEKLFF.

This clone was found a few times. The V gene is TRBV28, the J gene TRBJ1-2; 8 bases map to TRBD1. Germline CDR1 and CDR2: MDHEN and SYDVKM. The CDR3 sequence is 15 residues long. Trimming at V came to 3 bases and at J to 3 bases, leaving 6 bases not matched to a gene. The CDR3, as DNA: TGTGCCAGCAGTTTTGGGACAGGTTTGGACTATGGCTACACCTTC. It specifies CASSFGTGLDYGYTF.

This clone was seen only a few times. The chain is built from TRBV5-4 and TRBJ2-2; the D gene is possibly TRBD1 (5 bases). The germline V gene has CDR1 SGHNT and CDR2 YYREEE (reference sequence). Trimming removed 0 bases from V and 2 bases from J, with 8 bases in between. The CDR3 sequence is 15 residues long. CDR3 in amino acids: CASSLGTINTGELFF. In DNA form, the CDR3 reads TGTGCCAGCAGCTTGGGGACAATCAACACCGGGGAGCTGTTTTTT.

There are a few counts of this clone. One junction end disagrees with the germline gene, perhaps due to a read error. The genes are TRBV6-5 and TRBJ2-5, with a possible D match to TRBD2 (5 bases). Per germline, CDR1 MNHEY and CDR2 SVGAGI. This CDR3 region has 13 residues. The CDR3 DNA sequence: TGTGCCAGAAGGCCGGCGGGTTCGGAGAACCAGTACTTC. This sequence encodes CARRPAGSENQYF.

This clone turned up a few times. J is TRBJ2-3 and V is TRBV30; 7 nucleotides match TRBD1. In germline, CDR1 is GTSNPN, CDR2 SVGIG (reference sequence). This CDR3 has 13 amino acids. After removal of 3 bases from V and 6 bases from J, the junction contained 6 bases not matched to a gene. CDR3 sequence (DNA): TGTGCCTGGAGGAGACAGGGCCCGGATACGCAGTATTTT. Its translation is CAWRRQGPDTQYF.

There are a few counts of this clone. The chain joins TRBV10-2 to TRBJ2-2, with TRBD2 identical over 15 bases. Germline trimming cut 5 bases from V and 6 bases from J; bases unmatched to any gene: 10. The CDR3 spans 18 residues. CDR1 WSHSY and CDR2 SAAADI come from the germline V gene. The CDR3 DNA sequence: TGCGCCAGCAGTAGGACTAGCGGGGGGGCCGTGAAGGCCGGGGAGCTGTTTTTT. Its protein is CASSRTSGGAVKAGELFF.

CDR3 nucleotide sequence: TGTGCCAGCAGCTTGGAGGGGGCAATGAACACTGAAGCTTTCTTT. The encoded protein is CASSLEGAMNTEAFF. V is TRBV5-4 and J is TRBJ1-1, with TRBD1 matching 7 bases. CDR1 SGHNT and CDR2 YYREEE come from the germline V gene (reference sequence). The length of the CDR3 is 15 residues. V lost 0 bases to trimming and J lost 0 bases; unmatched junction nucleotides: 2.

This clone was seen only a few times. This chain connects TRBV6-4 to TRBJ1-2, with TRBD1 matching over 8 bases. J lost 7 bases, V lost 3 bases, and 1 base had no gene match. The length of the CDR3 is 12 residues. Germline CDR1 and CDR2: MRHNA and SNTAGT. CDR3 DNA sequence: TGTGCCAGCAGTGAAACAGGGGGTGGCTACACCTTC. It translates to CASSETGGGYTF.

This clone was counted a few times. V and J are TRBV6-6 and TRBJ2-7; the match to TRBD1 covers 10 bases. The CDR3 loop spans 15 amino acids. Germline trimming cut 1 base from V and 6 bases from J; bases unmatched to any gene: 6. Germline CDR1 MNHNY, CDR2 SVGAGI (reference sequence). The CDR3 sequence: CASSYWRDRGSEQYF. The CDR3 nucleotides are TGTGCCAGCAGTTACTGGAGGGACAGGGGTAGCGAGCAGTACTTC.

This clone was counted between two and nine times. The rearrangement uses TRBV4-2 and TRBJ2-7; maybe TRBD2 (7 bases). This CDR3 spans 18 amino acids. Trimming took off 3 bases at V and 0 bases at J, with 21 bases between the two ends. Germline assignment: CDR1 LGHNA and CDR2 YNFKEQ. CDR3 in amino acids: CASSHWGGRTASSYEQYF. In DNA form, the CDR3 reads TGTGCCAGCAGCCATTGGGGGGGCCGGACCGCGAGCTCCTACGAGCAGTACTTC.

The CDR3: CASSPAGQTYEQYF. In DNA form, the CDR3 reads TGTGCCAGCTCACCAGCCGGACAGACCTACGAGCAGTACTTC. The V call is TRBV18, the J call TRBJ2-7; a weak D match, TRBD1 (6 bases). The CDR3 contains 14 residues. The V and J ends lost 2 bases and 2 bases respectively, with 10 bases between them. Germline CDR1 reads KGHSH; CDR2 reads LQKENI.

The chain couples TRBV5-1 to TRBJ1-1; 8 nucleotides agree with TRBD1. Germline CDR1 is SGHRS and CDR2 is YFSETQ. This CDR3 spans 12 amino acids. J lost 4 bases, V lost 4 bases, and 0 bases had no gene match. CDR3 residues: CASSGQGTEAFF. CDR3 DNA: TGCGCCAGCAGCGGACAGGGCACTGAAGCTTTCTTT.

On this clone: The junction shows a germline mismatch at one end, possibly a read error. The sample contains more than one DNA sequence encoding this CDR3. This chain uses TRBV4-2 with TRBJ1-4; a possible D gene is TRBD1 (6 bases). The length of the CDR3 is 15 residues. Looked up from germline, CDR1 is LGHNA and CDR2 is YNFKEQ. The CDR3 DNA is TGTGCCAGCAGCGAGGACAGACGCGAATTCGAAAAGCTGTTTTTT. It translates to CASSEDRREFEKLFF.

This clone has only a few counts. This chain uses TRBV6-5 with TRBJ1-1; the D is unclear. The germline V gene has CDR1 MNHEY and CDR2 SVGAGI. The CDR3 consists of 13 residues. V shed 5 bases and J shed 1 base, with 8 bases lying between them. For the CDR3, the DNA is TGTGCCAGCAGTGAATGGCCGAACACTGAAGCTTTCTTT. Protein product: CASSEWPNTEAFF.

V is TRBV9 and J is TRBJ2-1; TRBD2 matches 11 bases. The V segment lost 6 bases and the J segment 5 bases; nucleotides outside the gene matches: 7. This CDR3 is 15 amino acids long. Germline lookup yields CDR1 SGDLS and CDR2 YYNGEE. The CDR3 loop is CASTSSGGVHNEQFF. CDR3 nucleotide sequence: TGTGCCAGCACAAGTAGCGGGGGGGTTCACAATGAGCAGTTCTTC.

This clone was counted a few times. This chain joins TRBV20-1 and TRBJ2-7; a possible D gene is TRBD2 (5 bases). Germline CDR1 DFQATT, CDR2 SNEGSKA (reference sequence). The V gene lost 1 base and the J gene lost 6 bases, with 7 bases spanning the gap. The CDR3 is made up of 11 amino acids. The CDR3 coding sequence is TGCAGTGCTAGAGTTGCGGGCGAGCAGTACTTC. The encoded protein is CSARVAGEQYF.

This clone has a handful of counts. The V gene is TRBV28, the J gene TRBJ1-3; TRBD1 might be the D (5 bases). CDR1 is MDHEN and CDR2 is SYDVKM in the germline V gene. This CDR3 region has 15 residues. Trimming cost V 6 bases and J 0 bases, with 12 bases left between them. CDR3 in amino acids: CASRPRGGSGNTIYF. The CDR3 bases are TGTGCCAGCAGACCACGGGGGGGCTCTGGAAACACCATATATTTT.

The chain couples TRBV18 to TRBJ1-1; possibly TRBD1 for D (5 bases). This CDR3 is built from 12 residues. Trimming removed 4 bases at V and 7 bases at J, with 10 bases between. Germline CDR1 and CDR2: KGHSH and LQKENI. In nucleotides, the CDR3 is TGTGCCAGCTCACGAGACGGACATGAAGCTTTCTTT. Its protein product is CASSRDGHEAFF.

The chain employs TRBV6-5 and TRBJ1-6, with 10 bases aligning to TRBD1. V was pared by 5 bases and J by 10 bases, with 8 bases of the junction left unmatched. Germline V gene data show CDR1 as MNHEY and CDR2 as SVGAGI. The CDR3 extends over 15 amino acids. Here the CDR3 DNA reads TGTGCCAGCAGTCGACAGGGGGCGATTCAATCACCCCTCCACTTT. Translated, it gives CASSRQGAIQSPLHF.

This sequence joins TRBV21-1 and TRBJ1-1; the table names TRBD1, a call not compared with the DNA. TRBV21-1 is noted as a pseudogene. The CDR3 totals 19 residues. DNA for the CDR3: TGTGCCAGCAGCAAAACCCCCTACTCTCACAGGGGGCGTGAGACTGAAGCTTTCTTT. Encoded protein: CASSKTPYSHRGRETEAFF.

V usage is TRBV13 and J usage is TRBJ1-2; 7 bases are shared with TRBD1. From germline, CDR1 is PRHDT and CDR2 FYEKMQ (reference sequence). Trimming took 5 bases from V and 4 from J; bases not matched to a gene: 7. The CDR3 is 14 residues long. The CDR3 region has the DNA TGTGCCAGCAGCCTTGACAGGGAGGCCTATGGCTACACCTTC. Translating it yields CASSLDREAYGYTF.